Each of the 32 T cell receptor beta chains below was sequenced from the same sample in a study of response to subunit inactivated influenza vaccine. Each CDR3 protein is one row after TCRdb ran MiXCR on the RT-PCR reads. The data contain approximately 520,000 distinct CDR3 sequences, 16% of them singletons. Sequenced material: CD4+ T cells sorted from PBMCs, taken around 2 years after vaccination. All receptors derive from a man between 50 and 70 years old who received an inactivated influenza vaccine.

V gene TRBV20-1 combines with J gene TRBJ2-2; 8 nucleotides line up with TRBD2. The CDR3 contains 15 residues. Losses at the gene ends were 2 bases for V and 4 bases for J; bases not matched to a gene: 6. Germline loops: CDR1 DFQATT, CDR2 SNEGSKA (reference sequence). Here the CDR3 reads CSARNGREATGELFF. CDR3 in DNA: TGCAGTGCTAGAAATGGGCGGGAGGCCACCGGGGAGCTGTTTTTT.

The chain couples TRBV7-2 to TRBJ2-1; D is possibly TRBD1 (5 bases). Germline-derived CDR1 and CDR2 are SGHTA and FQGNSA. V was pared by 5 bases and J by 3 bases, with 14 bases between. The CDR3 runs to 15 residues. CDR3 amino acids: CASSPAPDNYNEQFF. CDR3 DNA sequence: TGTGCCAGCAGCCCAGCCCCGGACAACTACAATGAGCAGTTCTTC.

This clonotype was seen at least ten times. The chain links TRBV20-1 to TRBJ1-1; a weak D match, TRBD1 (6 bases). CDR1 DFQATT and CDR2 SNEGSKA come from the germline V gene (reference sequence). There are 15 residues in the CDR3. Trimming removed 3 bases at V and 0 bases at J, with 14 bases between. The CDR3 coding sequence is TGCAGTGCTAGCGCAGGGGACTCCATGAACACTGAAGCTTTCTTT. This codes for CSASAGDSMNTEAFF.

The gene calls are TRBV5-1 and TRBJ1-1; no definite D call. Trimming shortened V by 0 bases and J by 3 bases, and 6 bases separated the two germline ends. Germline CDR1 SGHRS, CDR2 YFSETQ. The CDR3 runs 13 residues. CDR3 sequence: CASSLDAHTEAFF. The CDR3 DNA sequence: TGCGCCAGCAGCTTGGATGCGCACACTGAAGCTTTCTTT.

J is TRBJ1-5 and V is TRBV19; 8 nucleotides align to TRBD1. This CDR3 region has 17 residues. Germline V CDR1 and CDR2: LNHDA, SQIVND (reference sequence). Trimming cost V 4 bases and J 6 bases; bases outside gene matches: 14. The CDR3 DNA follows: TGTGCCAGTAGTAGAGGGCAGGGGGCACCCTCGGTTCAGCCCCAGCATTTT. The encoded protein is CASSRGQGAPSVQPQHF.

This clonotype was counted many times. This sequence joins TRBV5-1 and TRBJ2-2; possibly TRBD2 for D (5 bases). Germline V gene sequence: CDR1 SGHRS, CDR2 YFSETQ. The V end was cut by 0 bases, the J end by 3 bases, with 9 bases between. CDR3 length equals 15 residues. The CDR3 DNA sequence: TGCGCCAGCAGCTTGGCCCTGGGAGACACCGGGGAGCTGTTTTTT. This sequence encodes CASSLALGDTGELFF.

The chain recombines TRBV20-1 with TRBJ2-3, with 10 bases fitting TRBD2. This CDR3 comprises 14 residues. Trimming took 1 base from V and 7 from J; bases not matched to a gene: 5. Germline V gene sequence: CDR1 DFQATT, CDR2 SNEGSKA (reference sequence). CDR3 nucleotides: TGCAGTGCTAGAGGTCCTAGCGGGGGAAATACGCAGTATTTT. It is translated as CSARGPSGGNTQYF.

The rearrangement uses TRBV20-1 and TRBJ1-2; D remains unclear. CDR3 size: 11 residues. Germline loops: CDR1 DFQATT, CDR2 SNEGSKA (reference sequence). The V end was cut by 5 bases, the J end by 2 bases, with 6 bases between. The CDR3 region is CSAGRNYGYTF. The CDR3 region has the DNA TGCAGTGCTGGACGGAACTATGGCTACACCTTC.

This clonotype was observed a few times. V usage is TRBV6-5 and J usage is TRBJ2-7; TRBD2 is a possible D gene (5 bases). V was clipped by 0 bases and J by 2 bases, with 11 bases between them. The length of the CDR3 is 15 residues. The germline V gene encodes CDR1 MNHEY and CDR2 SVGAGI. CDR3 sequence: CASSYSVAPTYEQYF. The CDR3 DNA is TGTGCCAGCAGTTACTCGGTAGCGCCAACCTACGAGCAGTACTTC.

This clonotype was seen many times. The genes are TRBV14 and TRBJ2-3, with D possibly called TRBD1 or TRBD2 (5 bases each). Germline V gene sequence: CDR1 SGHDN, CDR2 FVKESK. The CDR3 runs 15 residues. Trimming cost V 4 bases and J 5 bases, with 16 bases left between them. This CDR3 is CASSRGGAVGDTQYF. CDR3 bases: TGTGCCAGCAGCCGTGGGGGAGCGGTGGGAGATACGCAGTATTTT.

A few counts support this clonotype. The DNA for the CDR3 is TGCAGCGTTGCGGTGGGAGCAGATACGCAGTATTTT. As protein: CSVAVGADTQYF. The V gene is TRBV29-1, the J gene TRBJ2-3; possibly TRBD2 for D (5 bases). Germline V gene lookup returns CDR1 SQVTM and CDR2 ANQGSEA. Trimming took off 4 bases at V and 4 bases at J, with 9 bases between the two ends. The CDR3 contains 12 residues.

The table lists this clonotype with a few counts. This chain uses TRBV10-3 with TRBJ2-7, with 9 bases lining up with TRBD1. V shed 11 bases, J shed 0 bases, and the junction held 8 bases outside the gene matches. This CDR3 is built from 14 residues. Germline V gene data show CDR1 as ENHRY and CDR2 as SYGVKD. The CDR3 protein is CASTPGQGSYEQYF. DNA of the CDR3: TGTGCCTCCACACCGGGACAGGGCTCCTACGAGCAGTACTTC.

The chain combines TRBV27 with TRBJ1-2; TRBD1 agrees at 7 bases. In germline, CDR1 is MNHEY, CDR2 SMNVEV (reference sequence). The CDR3 is 18 residues long. With V trimmed by 2 bases and J by 4 bases, 16 bases remained unmatched. CDR3 region: CASSLRSGPGQSFYGYTF. The CDR3 region has the DNA TGTGCCAGCAGTTTAAGGTCGGGACCGGGACAGAGCTTCTATGGCTACACCTTC.

The chain recombines TRBV20-1 with TRBJ1-4; D call uncertain. The CDR3 runs 14 residues. Between the trimmed V and J ends, which lost 0 bases and 8 bases, there was a span of 13 bases. Germline loops: CDR1 DFQATT, CDR2 SNEGSKA (reference sequence). As DNA, the CDR3 is TGCAGTGCTAGAGATCCGCGGACGAGCGAAAAACTGTTTTTT. Translating it yields CSARDPRTSEKLFF.

The gene calls are TRBV4-2 and TRBJ1-4; the match to TRBD1 covers 9 bases. J gave up 0 bases and V 4 bases, and 6 bases lay outside the gene matches. CDR3 length: 17 residues. Germline lookup yields CDR1 LGHNA and CDR2 YNFKEQ. The CDR3 bases are TGTGCCAGCAGCCCAACGGGACAGGGCGCAACTAATGAAAAACTGTTTTTT. Amino acid sequence: CASSPTGQGATNEKLFF.

V and J are TRBV28 and TRBJ2-7; D is undetermined. Trimming shortened V by 3 bases and J by 6 bases, and 9 bases separated the two germline ends. The CDR3 loop spans 12 amino acids. Germline V gives CDR1 MDHEN, CDR2 SYDVKM. Here the CDR3 reads CASSLRRGEQYF. The CDR3 DNA follows: TGTGCCAGCAGTTTGAGGAGAGGCGAGCAGTACTTC.

As regards this clonotype: An end of the junction differs from the germline gene, which may be a read error. The chain uses TRBV5-1 and TRBJ2-3, with 11 positions matching TRBD1. The CDR3 totals 16 residues. Germline V gene data show CDR1 as SGHRS and CDR2 as YFSETQ. The CDR3 DNA follows: TGCGGCAGCAGCCCCTTGGACAGGGGGCGAGGAGATACGCAGTATTTT. Its protein is CGSSPLDRGRGDTQYF. The full variable domain, its missing parts supplied by reference TRBV5-1 and TRBJ2-3, is KAGVTQTPRYLIKTRGQQVTLSCSPISGHRSVSWYQQTPGQGLQFLFEYFSETQRNKGNFPGRFSGRQFSNSRSEMNVSTLELGDSALYLCGSSPLDRGRGDTQYFGPGTRLTVL.

The chain couples TRBV12-3 or TRBV12-4 to TRBJ2-7; D is uncertain. V lost 2 bases and J lost 2, with 7 bases in between. This CDR3 is 13 amino acids long. The chain's CDR3 is CASSLLGPYEQYF. The CDR3 nucleotides read TGTGCCAGCAGTTTATTAGGGCCCTACGAGCAGTACTTC.

This clonotype was detected only a few times. This chain joins TRBV11-1 and TRBJ2-1; 11 nucleotides line up with TRBD1. Germline assignment: CDR1 SGHAT and CDR2 FQDESV (reference sequence). J was trimmed by 1 base and V by 1 base; bases with no gene match: 6. The CDR3 covers 18 residues. The CDR3 reads CASSLGTGGMRSYNEQFF. CDR3 bases: TGTGCCAGCAGCTTAGGGACAGGGGGCATGAGGTCCTACAATGAGCAGTTCTTC. Based on the CDR3 plus reference TRBV11-1 and TRBJ2-1, the full variable domain is EAEVAQSPRYKITEKSQAVAFWCDPISGHATLYWYRQILGQGPELLVQFQDESVVDDSQLPKDRFSAERLKGVDSTLKIQPAELGDSAMYLCASSLGTGGMRSYNEQFFGPGTRLTVL.

This clonotype was counted ten times or more. This chain connects TRBV20-1 to TRBJ2-1; unclear D gene. The CDR3 extends over 12 amino acids. The germline V gene has CDR1 DFQATT and CDR2 SNEGSKA (reference sequence). CDR3 sequence (DNA): TGCAGCTGGAAGGGCTCCTACAATGAGCAGTTCTTC. Protein: CSWKGSYNEQFF.

The rearrangement uses TRBV10-3 and TRBJ2-1; D is perhaps TRBD1 (5 bases). The CDR3 has 15 residues. CDR1 and CDR2 (germline): ENHRY, SYGVKD. V was clipped by 11 bases and J by 6 bases, with 23 bases between them. CDR3 bases: TGTGCCGTAACCCGCGACAGCCGGATTGCCAATGAGCAGTTCTTC. Translated, it gives CAVTRDSRIANEQFF.

This chain links TRBV12-3 or TRBV12-4 with TRBJ2-7; 7 positions agree with TRBD1. V trimming: 1 base; J trimming: 6 bases; junction bases outside the gene matches: 6. CDR3 size: 14 residues. This CDR3 reads CASSLGQGVGEQYF. The CDR3 nucleotides read TGTGCCAGCAGTTTAGGCCAGGGGGTCGGCGAGCAGTACTTC.

This clonotype was counted only a few times. This CDR3 reads CASAREGYEQYF. The DNA of the CDR3 is TGTGCCAGCGCGCGGGAGGGCTACGAGCAGTACTTC. The gene calls are TRBV4-2 and TRBJ2-7, with 9 bases lining up with TRBD2. Unmatched junction bases numbered 2, after V lost 8 bases and J lost 3 bases. The germline V gene has CDR1 LGHNA and CDR2 YNFKEQ. CDR3 size: 12 residues.

In its sample, this clonotype was seen many times. The genes are TRBV5-1 and TRBJ2-7; 9 bases fit TRBD1. The trim removed 3 bases at V and 1 base at J, leaving 11 bases unmatched. CDR3 length: 17 amino acids. The germline V gene has CDR1 SGHRS and CDR2 YFSETQ. The CDR3 DNA sequence: TGCGCCAGCAGCTATACCTGGACCGGGACAGGGTCCTACGAGCAGTACTTC. It translates to CASSYTWTGTGSYEQYF.

The V gene is TRBV4-2, the J gene TRBJ2-2, with TRBD1 as a possible D gene (6 bases). Germline-derived CDR1 and CDR2 are LGHNA and YNFKEQ. The CDR3 has 16 amino acids. Trimming left V 4 bases short and J 5 bases short, with 17 bases between. The CDR3 DNA follows: TGTGCCAGCAGCCGGCAGGACAGAGCTAGTACCGGGGAGCTGTTTTTT. Residues: CASSRQDRASTGELFF.

This clonotype was seen a handful of times. V is TRBV3-1 and J is TRBJ1-5; perhaps TRBD1 as D (6 bases). Germline values: CDR1 LGHDT, CDR2 YNNKEL (reference sequence). The CDR3 totals 14 residues. Trimming removed 4 bases at V and 2 bases at J, with 9 bases between. CDR3 amino acids: CASSRGGGNQPQHF. The CDR3 DNA follows: TGTGCCAGCAGCCGAGGGGGGGGCAATCAGCCCCAGCATTTT.

The chain joins TRBV10-3 to TRBJ1-1; D ambiguous. The CDR3 extends over 11 amino acids. Trimming took 6 bases from V and 10 from J, leaving 12 bases between them. Germline CDR1 ENHRY, CDR2 SYGVKD. The CDR3 is CAISTTSSAFF. CDR3 DNA sequence: TGTGCCATCAGCACTACGTCGTCAGCTTTCTTT.

The V call is TRBV4-2, the J call TRBJ2-2; 11 bases agree with TRBD2. Germline V gene sequence: CDR1 LGHNA, CDR2 YNFKEQ. This CDR3 spans 17 amino acids. J was trimmed by 4 bases and V by 2 bases; bases with no gene match: 6. DNA for the CDR3: TGTGCCAGCAGCCAATTTCTAGCGGGGGGAGGCACCGGGGAGCTGTTTTTT. Encoded protein: CASSQFLAGGGTGELFF.

This clonotype was seen ten or more times. The chain recombines TRBV5-1 with TRBJ2-7; D unresolved. Germline CDR1 is SGHRS and CDR2 is YFSETQ. Trimming removed 0 bases from V and 1 base from J, with 11 bases in between. The CDR3 totals 15 residues. The DNA of the CDR3 is TGCGCCAGCAGCTTGGCCCCCTGGAGTTCCTACGAGCAGTACTTC. This sequence encodes CASSLAPWSSYEQYF.

This clonotype was seen many times. The rearrangement uses TRBV7-9 and TRBJ1-2; D may be TRBD1 (6 bases). The CDR3 loop spans 13 amino acids. CDR1 SEHNR and CDR2 FQNEAQ come from the germline V gene (reference sequence). V lost 2 bases, J lost 3 bases, and 7 bases lay in between. CDR3 coding DNA: TGTGCCAGCAGCTTACGACAGGACTATGGCTACACCTTC. It is translated as CASSLRQDYGYTF. Filled out from reference TRBV7-9 and TRBJ1-2, the complete variable domain reads DTGVSQNPRHKITKRGQNVTFRCDPISEHNRLYWYRQTLGQGPEFLTYFQNEAQLEKSRLLSDRFSAERPKGSFSTLEIQRTEQGDSAMYLCASSLRQDYGYTFGSGTRLTVV.

This clonotype was recorded once. The rearrangement links TRBV7-2 to TRBJ1-2; 7 nucleotides agree with TRBD1. V gave up 5 bases and J gave up 7 bases; unmatched junction bases: 7. The CDR3 length is 13 residues. Looked up from germline, CDR1 is SGHTA and CDR2 is FQGNSA. This chain's CDR3 is CASSPTGSGGYTF. The CDR3 nucleotides are TGTGCCAGCAGCCCGACAGGGTCGGGTGGCTACACCTTC.

This chain uses TRBV2 with TRBJ2-5; 12 bases line up with TRBD2. Germline lookup yields CDR1 SNHLY and CDR2 FYNNEI. V lost 1 base and J lost 2; bases outside the gene matches: 8. This CDR3 region has 18 residues. CDR3 nucleotides: TGTGCCAGCAGTGAAGTGGCTAGCGGGGGGGCCGTACAAGAGACCCAGTACTTC. It is translated as CASSEVASGGAVQETQYF. The variable domain in full, completed from reference TRBV2 and TRBJ2-5, reads EPEVTQTPSHQVTQMGQEVILRCVPISNHLYFYWYRQILGQKVEFLVSFYNNEISEKSEIFDDQFSVERPDGSNFTLKIRSTKLEDSAMYFCASSEVASGGAVQETQYFGPGTRLLVL.